The next 22 T cell receptor beta chains were all read from a single sample in a study of cytomegalovirus exposure and HLA in healthy donors. The PCR ran on 60 Vbeta and 13 Jbeta primers. Assay: immunoSEQ multiplex PCR; the TCRdb copy retains only in-frame clones and omits some. The sample has some 140,000 clones; around 77% are singletons. The sequenced sample consisted of PBMCs. These receptors were collected from a man aged 50 to 59 in good health and CMV-seronegative.

The chain carries TRBV6-5 and TRBJ2-5, with 16 bases lining up with TRBD2. V lost 7 bases to trimming and J lost 5 bases; unmatched junction nucleotides: 4. Germline CDR1 reads MNHEY; CDR2 reads SVGAGI. This CDR3 comprises 15 residues. The DNA for the CDR3 is TGTGCCAGCAAGGGGACTAGCGGGAGGGGTGAGACCCAGTACTTC. Protein product: CASKGTSGRGETQYF.

This chain connects TRBV18 to TRBJ2-7; 9 positions match TRBD1. Losses at the gene ends were 5 bases for V and 5 bases for J; bases not matched to a gene: 10. This CDR3 contains 15 residues. In germline, CDR1 is KGHSH, CDR2 LQKENI. In nucleotides, the CDR3 is TGTGCCAGCTCAGCAACGGGACAGGGCGGCAACGAGCAGTACTTC. Translated: CASSATGQGGNEQYF.

The CDR3 loop reads CASSIGPGQANSPLHF. The DNA for the CDR3 is TGTGCCAGTAGTATAGGACCGGGACAAGCTAATTCACCCCTCCACTTT. The chain employs TRBV19 and TRBJ1-6; a possible D gene is TRBD1 (6 bases). The CDR3 spans 16 residues. CDR1 and CDR2 (germline): LNHDA, SQIVND (reference sequence). Trimming took 1 base from V and 6 from J, leaving 13 bases between them.

The chain links TRBV19 to TRBJ2-7; 8 nucleotides line up with TRBD1. Trimming at V came to 5 bases and at J to 6 bases, leaving 9 bases not matched to a gene. The germline V gene encodes CDR1 LNHDA and CDR2 SQIVND (reference sequence). The CDR3 totals 14 residues. The CDR3 sequence is CASSPGTGGVEQYF. The CDR3 DNA sequence: TGTGCCAGTAGTCCTGGGACAGGCGGGGTCGAGCAGTACTTC.

This chain connects TRBV19 to TRBJ2-1, with 8 bases that match TRBD2. This CDR3 region has 18 residues. The V segment lost 2 bases and the J segment 3 bases; nucleotides outside the gene matches: 12. Looked up from germline, CDR1 is LNHDA and CDR2 is SQIVND (reference sequence). CDR3 nucleotide sequence: TGTGCCAGTAGTATAAATAAGTGGGCGGGAGGTCTCTACAATGAGCAGTTCTTC. Encoded protein: CASSINKWAGGLYNEQFF.

The chain links TRBV7-6 to TRBJ2-3; 7 bases fit TRBD2. Per germline, CDR1 SGHVS and CDR2 FNYEAQ. With 5 bases clipped from V and 0 bases from J, the junction kept 8 bases outside the gene matches. The CDR3 sequence is 16 residues long. The chain's CDR3 is CASSVTSSGSTDTQYF. CDR3 nucleotide sequence: TGTGCCAGCAGCGTAACTTCTAGCGGTAGCACAGATACGCAGTATTTT. The full variable domain, rest sourced from reference TRBV7-6 and TRBJ2-3, is GAGVSQSPRYKVTKRGQDVALRCDPISGHVSLYWYRQALGQGPEFLTYFNYEAQQDKSGLPNDRFSAERPEGSISTLTIQRTEQRDSAMYRCASSVTSSGSTDTQYFGPGTRLTVL.

V gene TRBV6-1 combines with J gene TRBJ2-1, with D maybe TRBD1 (6 bases). V gave up 8 bases and J gave up 5 bases, with 16 bases separating them. This CDR3 is 14 amino acids long. Germline CDR1 reads MNHNS; CDR2 reads SASEGT. The CDR3 sequence is CASVHGTGNNEQFF. The CDR3 DNA reads TGTGCCAGCGTCCATGGAACAGGGAACAATGAGCAGTTCTTC.

The chain carries TRBV4-1 and TRBJ2-5, with a weak D call TRBD2 (6 bases). The V end was cut by 3 bases, the J end by 0 bases, with 11 bases between. CDR3 length: 15 amino acids. Germline CDR1 MGHRA, CDR2 YSYEKL. The CDR3 bases are TGCGCCAGCAGCCAGGGGACTGCCAACCAAGAGACCCAGTACTTC. This gives the protein CASSQGTANQETQYF.

In its sample, this clone was seen a few times. V and J are TRBV11-2 and TRBJ1-2, with 7 bases that match TRBD1. Germline CDR1 reads SGHAT; CDR2 reads FQNNGV. The trim removed 5 bases at V and 5 bases at J, leaving 5 bases unmatched. The CDR3 spans 13 residues. CDR3 in DNA: TGTGCCAGCAGCCGGGACAGCTTTTATGGCTACACCTTC. Translation gives CASSRDSFYGYTF.

The sample holds a few counts of this clone. The genes are TRBV7-6 and TRBJ2-7; tentative D call: TRBD2 (6 bases). Germline lookup yields CDR1 SGHVS and CDR2 FNYEAQ. This CDR3 region has 14 residues. V was clipped by 5 bases and J by 7 bases, with 18 bases between them. The CDR3 DNA reads TGTGCCAGCAGCCTCGCTGGAGGGTCGGGAGAGCAGTACTTC. Translated, it gives CASSLAGGSGEQYF.

The J gene is TRBJ2-5, the V gene TRBV5-6; the match to TRBD1 covers 12 bases. The ends lost 4 bases at V and 3 bases at J; junction bases unmatched: 7. Per germline, CDR1 SGHDT and CDR2 YYEEEE. The CDR3 is made up of 16 amino acids. The CDR3 DNA sequence: TGTGCCAGCAGCCGAAGAGGGACAGGGGGCAAAGAGACCCAGTACTTC. Translating gives CASSRRGTGGKETQYF.

Only a few counts were recorded for this clone. J is TRBJ1-1 and V is TRBV2, with 7 bases matching TRBD1. J was trimmed by 5 bases and V by 1 base; bases with no gene match: 10. CDR1 and CDR2 (germline): SNHLY, FYNNEI. The CDR3 contains 16 residues. As DNA, the CDR3 is TGTGCCAGCAGTGAAGGACAGGGCCTGGTTTTAACTGAAGCTTTCTTT. Translating gives CASSEGQGLVLTEAFF.

The rearrangement uses TRBV9 and TRBJ2-7, with a possible D match to TRBD1 (9 bases). Germline V gene lookup returns CDR1 SGDLS and CDR2 YYNGEE. The CDR3 is 16 amino acids. The V gene lost 1 base and the J gene lost 6 bases, with 20 bases spanning the gap. The CDR3 here is CASSVRGGTGPSEQYF. The DNA of the CDR3 is TGTGCCAGCAGCGTACGGGGGGGGACAGGGCCATCCGAGCAGTACTTC.

V is TRBV5-5 and J is TRBJ1-1, with a tentative D call TRBD1 (5 bases). Trimming removed 1 base at V and 3 bases at J, with 7 bases between. CDR1 is SGHKS and CDR2 is YYEKEE in the germline V gene (reference sequence). The CDR3 has 13 amino acids. CDR3 bases: TGTGCCAGCAGCTTGCAGGGCGACACTGAAGCTTTCTTT. Translation gives CASSLQGDTEAFF.

The genes are TRBV5-4 and TRBJ2-3; the match to TRBD2 covers 12 bases. The CDR3 runs 16 residues. Germline CDR1 is SGHNT and CDR2 is YYREEE (reference sequence). After removal of 5 bases from V and 0 bases from J, the junction contained 4 bases not matched to a gene. This CDR3 is CASSSGLAGSTDTQYF. DNA for the CDR3: TGTGCCAGCAGTTCCGGACTAGCGGGGAGCACAGATACGCAGTATTTT.

The chain employs TRBV5-8 and TRBJ1-5, with D possibly matching TRBD1 (5 bases). Germline CDR1 reads SGHTS; CDR2 reads YDEGEE. Trimming took 4 bases from V and 0 from J, leaving 8 bases between them. The CDR3 has 14 residues. The CDR3 protein is CASSPQDSNQPQHF. CDR3 coding DNA: TGTGCCAGCAGCCCACAGGATAGCAATCAGCCCCAGCATTTT.

The V and J genes are TRBV28 and TRBJ2-3, with D perhaps TRBD2 (5 bases). The germline CDR1 and CDR2 sequences are MDHEN and SYDVKM. The CDR3 is 15 amino acids. V shed 6 bases and J shed 3 bases, with 16 bases lying between them. The CDR3 bases are TGTGCCAGCAGCCACGGACTGCTCGTTACAGATACGCAGTATTTT. Protein sequence: CASSHGLLVTDTQYF.

The genes are TRBV28 and TRBJ2-1, with TRBD2 matching over 9 bases. The CDR3 is 15 amino acids. With 3 bases clipped from V and 9 bases from J, the junction kept 9 bases outside the gene matches. Germline loops: CDR1 MDHEN, CDR2 SYDVKM. CDR3 bases: TGTGCCAGCAGTTTGAGTTTAGGTAGCGGGGGTGAGCAGTTCTTC. This codes for CASSLSLGSGGEQFF.

The CDR3 region is CASSGTRGGMNTEAFF. DNA for the CDR3: TGCGCCAGCAGCGGGACGAGGGGGGGTATGAACACTGAAGCTTTCTTT. The rearrangement joins TRBV5-1 to TRBJ1-1; D perhaps matches TRBD1 (6 bases). V gave up 4 bases and J gave up 0 bases, with 16 bases separating them. This CDR3 region has 16 residues. CDR1 is SGHRS and CDR2 is YFSETQ in the germline V gene. The full variable domain, with the rest looked up from reference TRBV5-1 and TRBJ1-1, is KAGVTQTPRYLIKTRGQQVTLSCSPISGHRSVSWYQQTPGQGLQFLFEYFSETQRNKGNFPGRFSGRQFSNSRSEMNVSTLELGDSALYLCASSGTRGGMNTEAFFGQGTRLTVV.

The chain employs TRBV10-3 and TRBJ1-4, with D maybe TRBD1 (5 bases). CDR1 and CDR2 (germline): ENHRY, SYGVKD. V was trimmed by 0 bases and J by 4 bases, leaving 9 bases between them. The CDR3 sequence is 15 residues long. In nucleotides, the CDR3 is TGTGCCATCAGTGAGTCCAGGGCGGTTAATGAAAAACTGTTTTTT. Amino acids: CAISESRAVNEKLFF.

This chain joins TRBV20-1 and TRBJ2-1; D perhaps matches TRBD2 (6 bases). Germline loops: CDR1 DFQATT, CDR2 SNEGSKA (reference sequence). Trimming removed 5 bases at V and 9 bases at J, with 11 bases between. The CDR3 length is 11 residues. The CDR3 DNA reads TGCAGTGCTTCTTCTAGCGCTGAGCAGTTCTTC. Protein product: CSASSSAEQFF.

The chain recombines TRBV5-4 with TRBJ2-3; D is possibly TRBD2 (5 bases). Germline V gives CDR1 SGHNT, CDR2 YYREEE (reference sequence). Deletions cut 1 base from V and 5 bases from J, with 14 bases between. CDR3 length equals 15 residues. The CDR3 loop is CASSLSMGVGDTQYF. The CDR3 DNA follows: TGTGCCAGCAGCTTGAGTATGGGAGTGGGAGATACGCAGTATTTT. Looking up the rest from reference TRBV5-4 and TRBJ2-3 gives the full variable domain: ETGVTQSPTHLIKTRGQQVTLRCSSQSGHNTVSWYQQALGQGPQFIFQYYREEENGRGNFPPRFSGLQFPNYSSELNVNALELDDSALYLCASSLSMGVGDTQYFGPGTRLTVL.